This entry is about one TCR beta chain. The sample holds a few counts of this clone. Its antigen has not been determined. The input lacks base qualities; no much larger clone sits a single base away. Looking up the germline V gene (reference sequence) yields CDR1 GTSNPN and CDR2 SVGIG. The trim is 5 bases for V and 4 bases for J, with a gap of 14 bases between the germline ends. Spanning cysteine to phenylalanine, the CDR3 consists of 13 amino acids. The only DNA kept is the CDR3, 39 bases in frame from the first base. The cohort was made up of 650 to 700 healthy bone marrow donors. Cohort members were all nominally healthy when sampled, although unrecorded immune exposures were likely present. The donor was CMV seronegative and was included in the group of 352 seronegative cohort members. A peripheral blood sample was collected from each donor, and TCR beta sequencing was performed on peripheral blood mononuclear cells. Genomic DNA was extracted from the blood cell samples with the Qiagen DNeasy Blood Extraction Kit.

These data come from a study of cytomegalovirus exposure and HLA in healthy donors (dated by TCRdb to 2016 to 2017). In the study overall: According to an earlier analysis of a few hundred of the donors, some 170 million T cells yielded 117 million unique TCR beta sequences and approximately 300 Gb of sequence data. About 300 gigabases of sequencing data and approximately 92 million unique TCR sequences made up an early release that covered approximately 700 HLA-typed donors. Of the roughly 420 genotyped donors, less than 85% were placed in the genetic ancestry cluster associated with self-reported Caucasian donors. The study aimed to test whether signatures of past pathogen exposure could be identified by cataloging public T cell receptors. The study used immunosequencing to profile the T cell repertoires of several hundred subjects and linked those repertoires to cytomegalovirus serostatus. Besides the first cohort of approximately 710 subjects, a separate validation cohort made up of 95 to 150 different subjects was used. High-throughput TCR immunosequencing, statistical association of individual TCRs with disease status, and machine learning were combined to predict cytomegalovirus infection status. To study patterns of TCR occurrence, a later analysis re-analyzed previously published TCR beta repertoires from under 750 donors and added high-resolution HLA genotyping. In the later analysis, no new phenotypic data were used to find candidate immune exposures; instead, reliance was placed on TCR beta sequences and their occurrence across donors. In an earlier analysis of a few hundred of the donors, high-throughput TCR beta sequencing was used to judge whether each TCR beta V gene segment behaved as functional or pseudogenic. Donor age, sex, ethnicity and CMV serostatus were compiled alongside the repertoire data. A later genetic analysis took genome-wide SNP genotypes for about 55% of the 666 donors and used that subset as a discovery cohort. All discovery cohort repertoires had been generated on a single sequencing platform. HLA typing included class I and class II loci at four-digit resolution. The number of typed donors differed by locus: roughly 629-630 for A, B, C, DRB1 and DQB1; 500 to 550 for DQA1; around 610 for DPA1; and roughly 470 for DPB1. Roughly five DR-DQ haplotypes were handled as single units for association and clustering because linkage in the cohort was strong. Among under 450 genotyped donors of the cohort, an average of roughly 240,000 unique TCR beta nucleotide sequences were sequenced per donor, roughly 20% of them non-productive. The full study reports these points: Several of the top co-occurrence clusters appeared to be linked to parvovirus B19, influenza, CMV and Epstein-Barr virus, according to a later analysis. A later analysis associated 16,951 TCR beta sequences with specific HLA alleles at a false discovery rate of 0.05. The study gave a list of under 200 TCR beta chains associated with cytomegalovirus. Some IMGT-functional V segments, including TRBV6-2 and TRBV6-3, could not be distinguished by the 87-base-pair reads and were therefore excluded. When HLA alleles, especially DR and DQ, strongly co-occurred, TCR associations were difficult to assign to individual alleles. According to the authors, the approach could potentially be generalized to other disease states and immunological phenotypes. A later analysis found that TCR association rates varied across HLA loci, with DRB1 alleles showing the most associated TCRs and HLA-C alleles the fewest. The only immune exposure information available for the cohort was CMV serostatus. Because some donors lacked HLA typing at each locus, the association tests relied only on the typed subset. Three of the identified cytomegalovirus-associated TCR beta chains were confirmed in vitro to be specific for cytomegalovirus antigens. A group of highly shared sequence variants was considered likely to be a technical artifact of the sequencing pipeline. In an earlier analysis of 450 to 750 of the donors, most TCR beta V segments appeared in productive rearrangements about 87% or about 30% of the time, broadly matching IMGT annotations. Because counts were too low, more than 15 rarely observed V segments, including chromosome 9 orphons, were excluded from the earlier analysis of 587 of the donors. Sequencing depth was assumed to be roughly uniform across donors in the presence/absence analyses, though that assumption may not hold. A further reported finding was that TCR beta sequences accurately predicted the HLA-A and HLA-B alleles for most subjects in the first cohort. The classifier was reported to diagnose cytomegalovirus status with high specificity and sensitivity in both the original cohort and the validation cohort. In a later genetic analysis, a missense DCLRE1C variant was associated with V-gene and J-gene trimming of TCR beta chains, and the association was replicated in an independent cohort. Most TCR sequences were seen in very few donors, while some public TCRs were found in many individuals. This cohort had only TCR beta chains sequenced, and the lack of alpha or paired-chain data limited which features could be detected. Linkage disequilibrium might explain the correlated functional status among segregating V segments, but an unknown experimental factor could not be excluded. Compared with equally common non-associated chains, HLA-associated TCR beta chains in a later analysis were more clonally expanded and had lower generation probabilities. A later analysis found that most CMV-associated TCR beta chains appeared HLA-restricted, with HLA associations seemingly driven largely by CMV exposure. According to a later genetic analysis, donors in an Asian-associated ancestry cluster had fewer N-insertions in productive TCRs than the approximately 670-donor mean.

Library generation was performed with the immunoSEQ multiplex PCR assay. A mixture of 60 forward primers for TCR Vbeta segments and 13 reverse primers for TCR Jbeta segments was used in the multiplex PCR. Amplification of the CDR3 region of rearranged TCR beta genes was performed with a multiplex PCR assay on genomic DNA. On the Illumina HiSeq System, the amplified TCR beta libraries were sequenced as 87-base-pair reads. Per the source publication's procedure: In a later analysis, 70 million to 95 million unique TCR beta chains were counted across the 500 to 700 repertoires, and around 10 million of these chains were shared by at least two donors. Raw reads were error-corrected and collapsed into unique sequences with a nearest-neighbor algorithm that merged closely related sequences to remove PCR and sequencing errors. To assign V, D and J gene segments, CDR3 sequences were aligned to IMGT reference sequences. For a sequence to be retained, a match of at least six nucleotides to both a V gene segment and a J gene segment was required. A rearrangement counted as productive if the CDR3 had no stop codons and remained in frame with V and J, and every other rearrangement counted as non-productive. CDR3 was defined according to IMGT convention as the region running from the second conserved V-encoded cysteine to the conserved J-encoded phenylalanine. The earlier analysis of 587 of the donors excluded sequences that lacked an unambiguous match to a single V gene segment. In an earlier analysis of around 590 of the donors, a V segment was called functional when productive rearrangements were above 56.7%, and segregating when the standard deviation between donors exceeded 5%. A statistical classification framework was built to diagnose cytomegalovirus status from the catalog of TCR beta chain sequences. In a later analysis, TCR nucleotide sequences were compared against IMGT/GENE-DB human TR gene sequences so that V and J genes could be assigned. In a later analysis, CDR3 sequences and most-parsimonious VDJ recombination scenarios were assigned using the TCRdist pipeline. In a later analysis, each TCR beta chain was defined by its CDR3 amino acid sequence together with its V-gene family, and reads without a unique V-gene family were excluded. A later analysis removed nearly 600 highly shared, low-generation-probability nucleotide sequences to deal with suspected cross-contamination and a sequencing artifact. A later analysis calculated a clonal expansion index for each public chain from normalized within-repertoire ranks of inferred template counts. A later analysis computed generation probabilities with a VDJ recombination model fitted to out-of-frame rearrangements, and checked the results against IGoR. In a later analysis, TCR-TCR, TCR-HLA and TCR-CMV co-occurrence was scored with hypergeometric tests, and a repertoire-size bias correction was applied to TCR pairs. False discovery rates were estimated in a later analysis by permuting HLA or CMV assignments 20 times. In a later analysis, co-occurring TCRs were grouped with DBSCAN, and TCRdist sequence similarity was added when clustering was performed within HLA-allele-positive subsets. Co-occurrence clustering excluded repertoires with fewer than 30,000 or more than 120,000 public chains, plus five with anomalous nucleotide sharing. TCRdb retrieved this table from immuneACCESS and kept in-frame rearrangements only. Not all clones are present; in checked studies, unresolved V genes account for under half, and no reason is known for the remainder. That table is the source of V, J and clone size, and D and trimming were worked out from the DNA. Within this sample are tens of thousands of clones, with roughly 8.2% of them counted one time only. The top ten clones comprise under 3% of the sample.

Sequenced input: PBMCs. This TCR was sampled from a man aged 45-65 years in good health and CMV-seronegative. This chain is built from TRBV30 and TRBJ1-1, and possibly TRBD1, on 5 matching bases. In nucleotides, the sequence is TGTGCCTGGCAAGACAGACCGAGCACTGAAGCTTTCTTT. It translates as CAWQDRPSTEAFF. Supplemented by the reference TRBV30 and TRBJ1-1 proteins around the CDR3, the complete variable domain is SQTIHQWPATLVQPVGSPLSLECTVEGTSNPNLYWYRQAAGRGLQLLFYSVGIGQISSEVPQNLSASRPQDRQFILSSKKLLLSDSGFYLCAWQDRPSTEAFFGQGTRLTVV.